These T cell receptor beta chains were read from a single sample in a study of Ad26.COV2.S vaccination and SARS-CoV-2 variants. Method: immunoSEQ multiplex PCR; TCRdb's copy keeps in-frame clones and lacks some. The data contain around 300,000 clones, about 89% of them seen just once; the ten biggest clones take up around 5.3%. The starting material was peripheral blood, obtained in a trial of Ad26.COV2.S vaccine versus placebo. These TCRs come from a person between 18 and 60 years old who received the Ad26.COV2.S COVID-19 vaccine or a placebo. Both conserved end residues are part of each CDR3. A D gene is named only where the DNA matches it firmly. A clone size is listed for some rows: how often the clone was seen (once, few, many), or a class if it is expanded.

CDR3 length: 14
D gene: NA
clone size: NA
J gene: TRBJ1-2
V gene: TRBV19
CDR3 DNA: TGTGCCAGTAGGCCGGACGAGTTTAGCTATGGCTACACCTTC
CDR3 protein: CASRPDEFSYGYTF

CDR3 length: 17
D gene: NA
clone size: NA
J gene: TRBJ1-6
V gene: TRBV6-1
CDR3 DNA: TGTGCCAGCAGTGAACACGGCGTGAGCTCCTATAATTCACCCCTCCACTTT
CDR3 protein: CASSEHGVSSYNSPLHF

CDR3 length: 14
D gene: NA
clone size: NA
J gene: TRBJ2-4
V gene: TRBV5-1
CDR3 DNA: TGCGCCAGCAGCCCTGAGGTCCAGGGAAACATTCAGTACTTC
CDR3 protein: CASSPEVQGNIQYF

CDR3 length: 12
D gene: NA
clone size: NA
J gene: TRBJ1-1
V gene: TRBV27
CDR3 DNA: TGTGCCAGCAGCTGGAGCAACACTGAAGCTTTCTTT
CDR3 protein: CASSWSNTEAFF

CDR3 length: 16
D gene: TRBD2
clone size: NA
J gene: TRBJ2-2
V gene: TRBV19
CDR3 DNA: TGTGCCAGTTGGGATGGGGAGGGGCTAGGAACCGGGGAGCTGTTTTTT
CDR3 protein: CASWDGEGLGTGELFF

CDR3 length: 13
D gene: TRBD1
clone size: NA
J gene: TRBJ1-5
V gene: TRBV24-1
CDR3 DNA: TGTGCCACCAGTAAAGGGGGCTATCAGCCCCAGCATTTT
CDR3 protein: CATSKGGYQPQHF

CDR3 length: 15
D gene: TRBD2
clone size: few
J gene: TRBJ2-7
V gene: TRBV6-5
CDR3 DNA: TGTGCCAGCAGTTACTCTGCGGGAGCGACATACGAGCAGTACTTC
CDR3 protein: CASSYSAGATYEQYF

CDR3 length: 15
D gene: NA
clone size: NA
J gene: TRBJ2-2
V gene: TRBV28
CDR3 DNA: TGTGCCAGCAGTTTATCGGACCCGAGGACCGGGGAGCTGTTTTTT
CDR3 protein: CASSLSDPRTGELFF

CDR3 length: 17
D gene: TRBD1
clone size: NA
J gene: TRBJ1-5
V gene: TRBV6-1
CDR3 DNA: TGTGCCAGCAGTGACTTCGGGACAGGGGGACGGAATCAGCCCCAGCATTTT
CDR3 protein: CASSDFGTGGRNQPQHF

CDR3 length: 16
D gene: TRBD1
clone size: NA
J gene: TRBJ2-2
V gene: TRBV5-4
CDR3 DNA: TGTGCCAGCAGCTTGGGACAGACAGGGACGGCCGGGGAGCTGTTTTTT
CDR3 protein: CASSLGQTGTAGELFF

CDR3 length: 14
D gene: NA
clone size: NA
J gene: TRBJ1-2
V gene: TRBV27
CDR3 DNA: TGTGCCAGCAGTTTCGCAGAGGGGGACTATGGCTACACCTTC
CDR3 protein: CASSFAEGDYGYTF

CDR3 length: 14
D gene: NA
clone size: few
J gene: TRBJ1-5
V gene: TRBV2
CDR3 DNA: TGTGCCAGCAGTGATCGGGGTAGCAATCAGCCCCAGCATTTT
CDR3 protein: CASSDRGSNQPQHF

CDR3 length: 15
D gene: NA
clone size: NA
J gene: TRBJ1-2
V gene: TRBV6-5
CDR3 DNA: TGTGCCAGCACTGGGAGATTAAACCGGGGCTATGGCTACACCTTC
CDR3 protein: CASTGRLNRGYGYTF

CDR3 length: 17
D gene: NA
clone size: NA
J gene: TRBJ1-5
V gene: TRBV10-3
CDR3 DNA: TGTGCCATCAGTGAAAGGGACGGGGGTTATAGCAATCAGCCCCAGCATTTT
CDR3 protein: CAISERDGGYSNQPQHF

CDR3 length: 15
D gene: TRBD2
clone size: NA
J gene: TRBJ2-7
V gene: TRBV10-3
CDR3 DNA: TGTGCCATCAGTGATATTAGCGGGAGCTCCTACGAGCAGTACTTC
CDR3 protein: CAISDISGSSYEQYF

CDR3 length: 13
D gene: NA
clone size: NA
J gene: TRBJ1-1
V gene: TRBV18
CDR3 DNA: TGTGCCAGCTCACTCGGGCGGAACACTGAAGCTTTCTTT
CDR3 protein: CASSLGRNTEAFF

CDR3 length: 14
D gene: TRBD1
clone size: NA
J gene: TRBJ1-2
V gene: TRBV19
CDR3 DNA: TGTGCCTCCAGCACGGGACAGGGGGCATATGGCTACACCTTC
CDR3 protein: CASSTGQGAYGYTF

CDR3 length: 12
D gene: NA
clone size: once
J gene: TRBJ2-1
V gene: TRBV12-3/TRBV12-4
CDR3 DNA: TGTGCCAGCAGTTTAACGGGAGTTGAGCAGTTCTTC
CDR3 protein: CASSLTGVEQFF

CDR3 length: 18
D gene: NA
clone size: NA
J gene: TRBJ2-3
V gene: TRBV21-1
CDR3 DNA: TGTGCCAGCAGCAAAAGAAACTTAGGGACACGAAATAGTGATACGCAGTATTTT
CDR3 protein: CASSKRNLGTRNSDTQYF

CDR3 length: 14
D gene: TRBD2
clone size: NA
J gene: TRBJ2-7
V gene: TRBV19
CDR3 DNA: TGTGCCAGTAGTATAGGACTAGCGTCGGGCGAGCAGTACTTC
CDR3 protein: CASSIGLASGEQYF

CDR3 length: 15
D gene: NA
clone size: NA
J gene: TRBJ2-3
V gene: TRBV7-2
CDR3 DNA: TGTGCCAGCAGCTTAGGGGCCAGGGGGAGGGATACGCAGTATTTT
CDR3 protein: CASSLGARGRDTQYF

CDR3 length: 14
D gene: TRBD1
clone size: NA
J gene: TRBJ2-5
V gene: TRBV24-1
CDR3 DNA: TGTGCCACCAGTGATACAGGGGGCGTTGAGACCCAGTACTTC
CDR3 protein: CATSDTGGVETQYF

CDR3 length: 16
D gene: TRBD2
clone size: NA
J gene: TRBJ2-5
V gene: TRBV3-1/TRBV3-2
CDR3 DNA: TGTGCCAGCAGCCCAAAGGTCAGCGGGGTACAAGAGACCCAGTACTTC
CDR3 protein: CASSPKVSGVQETQYF

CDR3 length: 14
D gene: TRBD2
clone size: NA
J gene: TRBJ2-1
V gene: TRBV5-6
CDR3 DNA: TGTGCCAGCAGCTCCGGACTAGCGGCTAATGAGCAGTTCTTC
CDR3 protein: CASSSGLAANEQFF

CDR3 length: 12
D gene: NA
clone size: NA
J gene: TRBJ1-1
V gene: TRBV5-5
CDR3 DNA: TGTGCCAGCAGCTTGGTTGGCACTGAAGCTTTCTTT
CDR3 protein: CASSLVGTEAFF

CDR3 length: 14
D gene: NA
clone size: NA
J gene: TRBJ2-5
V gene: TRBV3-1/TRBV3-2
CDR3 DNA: TGTGCCAGCAGCCAAGACCGGACCCGAGGGACCCAGTACTTC
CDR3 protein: CASSQDRTRGTQYF

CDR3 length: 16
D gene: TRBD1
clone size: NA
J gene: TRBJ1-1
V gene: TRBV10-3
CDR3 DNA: TGTGCCATCAGTGAGTTACCGGGACAGGGTACGCGTGAAGCTTTCTTT
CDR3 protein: CAISELPGQGTREAFF

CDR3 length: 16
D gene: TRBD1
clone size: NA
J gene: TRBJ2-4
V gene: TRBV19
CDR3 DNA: TGTGCCAGTCGCCCGACAGGGCAGGTCGCCAAAAACATTCAGTACTTC
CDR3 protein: CASRPTGQVAKNIQYF

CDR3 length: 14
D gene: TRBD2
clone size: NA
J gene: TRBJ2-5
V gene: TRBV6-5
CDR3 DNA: TGTGCCAGCAGAGCGGGACTAGCCTCAGAGACCCAGTACTTC
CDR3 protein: CASRAGLASETQYF

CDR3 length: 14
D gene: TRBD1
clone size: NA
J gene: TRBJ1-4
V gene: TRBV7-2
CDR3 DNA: TGTGCCAGCAGCTTCGACAGGGGTAATGAAAAACTGTTTTTT
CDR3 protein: CASSFDRGNEKLFF

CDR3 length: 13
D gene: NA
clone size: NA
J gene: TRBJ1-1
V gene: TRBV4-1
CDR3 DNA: TGCGCCAGCAGCGGCCGGGACCACACTGAAGCTTTCTTT
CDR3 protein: CASSGRDHTEAFF

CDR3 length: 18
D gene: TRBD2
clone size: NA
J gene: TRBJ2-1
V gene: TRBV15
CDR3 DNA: TGTGCCACCAGCAGAGATTTATTTGATGGACTAGCAGACTACTTTGAGTTCTTC
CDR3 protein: CATSRDLFDGLADYFEFF

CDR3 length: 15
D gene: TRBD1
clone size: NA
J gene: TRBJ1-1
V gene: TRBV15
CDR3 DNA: TGTGCCACCAGCAGCGGGACAGGGGGCCTCACTGAAGCTTTCTTT
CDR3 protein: CATSSGTGGLTEAFF

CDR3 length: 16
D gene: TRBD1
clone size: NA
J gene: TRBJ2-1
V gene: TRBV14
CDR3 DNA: TGTGCCAGCAGCCCTCGGACAGGGCGCTCCTACAATGAGCAGTTCTTC
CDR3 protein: CASSPRTGRSYNEQFF

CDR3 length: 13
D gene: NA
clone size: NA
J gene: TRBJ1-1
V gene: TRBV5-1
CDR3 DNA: TGCGCCAGCAGCGAGAACCCGGACACTGAAGCTTTCTTT
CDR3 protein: CASSENPDTEAFF

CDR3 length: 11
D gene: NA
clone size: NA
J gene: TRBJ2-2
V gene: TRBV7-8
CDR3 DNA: TGTGCCAGCAGTAACACCGGGGAGCTGTTTTTT
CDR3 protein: CASSNTGELFF

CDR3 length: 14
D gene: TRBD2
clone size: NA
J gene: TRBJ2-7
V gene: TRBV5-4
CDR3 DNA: TGTGCCAGCAGCTGGGGACTAGCGACGGGCGAGCAGTACTTC
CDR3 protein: CASSWGLATGEQYF